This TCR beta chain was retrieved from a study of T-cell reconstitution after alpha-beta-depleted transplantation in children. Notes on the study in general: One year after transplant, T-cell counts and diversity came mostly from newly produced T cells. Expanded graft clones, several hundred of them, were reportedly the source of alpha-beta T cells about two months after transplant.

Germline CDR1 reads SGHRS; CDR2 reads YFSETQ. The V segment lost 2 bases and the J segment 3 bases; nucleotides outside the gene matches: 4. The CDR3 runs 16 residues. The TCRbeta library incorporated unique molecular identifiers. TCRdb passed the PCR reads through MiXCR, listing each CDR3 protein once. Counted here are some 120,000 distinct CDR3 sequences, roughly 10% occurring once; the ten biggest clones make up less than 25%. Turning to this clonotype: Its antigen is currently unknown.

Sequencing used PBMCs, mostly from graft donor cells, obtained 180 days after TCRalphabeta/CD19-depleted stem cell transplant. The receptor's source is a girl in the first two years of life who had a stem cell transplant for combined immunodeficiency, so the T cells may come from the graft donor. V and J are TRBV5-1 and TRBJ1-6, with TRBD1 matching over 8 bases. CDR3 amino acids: CASSFETGVYNSPLHF. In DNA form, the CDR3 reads TGCGCCAGCAGCTTTGAGACAGGGGTCTATAATTCACCCCTCCACTTT.